This T cell receptor beta chain comes out of a study of T-cell memory formation after mild COVID-19. Across the whole study: TCR clustering was largely donor specific. The study, taken as a whole, reports: Among contracting clones, CD4+ were mainly CM/EM and CD8+ enriched in EMRA. Unconfirmed was the SARS-CoV-2 specificity of second-wave clones that peaked on day 37. Prior to infection, memory already included some responding clones, suggesting cross-reactive memory joined.

The CDR3 covers 17 residues. CDR1 and CDR2 (germline): MNHEY, SVGEGT. Trimming took off 6 bases at V and 3 bases at J, with 23 bases between the two ends. A single record per CDR3 protein comes from TCRdb applying MiXCR to the 5' RACE reads. The sample has 400,000 to 550,000 distinct CDR3 sequences, more than 20% seen once; the top ten hold around an eighth. This clonotype was seen a handful of times. Antigen unknown. The chain carries TRBV6-2 or TRBV6-3 and TRBJ2-5, with a possible D match to TRBD2 (5 bases). Specimen: PBMCs or a T cell subset sorted from them (not recorded which). The receptor was isolated from an adult woman who had mild COVID-19 (a few samples of this study predate the infection). Cell type and time point are not known. CDR3 in DNA: TGTGCCAGCAGCCGGACTCGCTTTGGAGGACCCGAAGAGACCCAGTACTTC. Amino acids: CASSRTRFGGPEETQYF.